This entry lists 19 T cell receptor beta chains sequenced from one sample in a study of memory B cells and T cells in multiple sclerosis. The assay was immunoSEQ multiplex PCR, and TCRdb's table has in-frame clones only and misses some. The sample holds approximately 47,000 clones, roughly 87% seen once. No antigen is known for these receptors. CFSE-dim autoproliferating and CFSE-high non-proliferating T cells from unstimulated culture were sequenced separately. Cultures began with 5x10^7 CFSE-labeled PBMCs, unstimulated for 6 to 8 days, with replicate wells pooled. Sequencing used PBMCs from blood kept in culture. These receptor sequences come from a human donor with multiple sclerosis.

The chain couples TRBV7-9 to TRBJ2-7; D ambiguous. The germline gives CDR1 SEHNR, CDR2 FQNEAQ (reference sequence). This CDR3 has 13 residues. Trimming cost V 5 bases and J 3 bases, with 11 bases left between them. CDR3 in amino acids: CASSPGIFYEQYF. The DNA of the CDR3 is TGTGCCAGCAGCCCTGGGATCTTCTACGAGCAGTACTTC.

The V call is TRBV5-1, the J call TRBJ2-3; possible D gene TRBD1, 5 bases. The CDR3 covers 16 residues. V was cut by 7 bases and J by 4 bases, with 22 bases left in between. From germline, CDR1 is SGHRS and CDR2 YFSETQ. The CDR3 region has the DNA TGCGCCAGCGGGTTTAACCCCTCAGGGCAGTCAGATACGCAGTATTTT. Its protein product is CASGFNPSGQSDTQYF.

The table lists this clone with a few counts. This rearrangement joins TRBV19 to TRBJ2-7; D possibly corresponds to TRBD1 (7 bases). The V end was cut by 5 bases, the J end by 3 bases, with 14 bases between. CDR3 length: 14 residues. Germline lookup yields CDR1 LNHDA and CDR2 SQIVND (reference sequence). The CDR3 is CASSARQGGYEQYF. CDR3 sequence (DNA): TGTGCCAGTAGTGCCCGACAGGGAGGCTACGAGCAGTACTTC.

The J gene is TRBJ1-1, the V gene TRBV6-6; D is undetermined. The germline V gene encodes CDR1 MNHNY and CDR2 SVGAGI (reference sequence). V lost 7 bases to trimming and J lost 1 base, with 10 bases between them. The CDR3 has 13 residues. DNA of the CDR3: TGTGCCAGCACCAGGAACCAGAACACTGAAGCTTTCTTT. Translating it yields CASTRNQNTEAFF.

The CDR3 loop is CASSLGLAGASTDTQYF. The CDR3 DNA reads TGTGCCAGCAGCTTAGGCCTAGCGGGGGCTAGCACAGATACGCAGTATTTT. The gene calls are TRBV7-2 and TRBJ2-3; 10 bases line up with TRBD2. The J segment lost 0 bases and the V segment lost 1 base, leaving 4 bases of the junction unmatched. Per germline, CDR1 SGHTA and CDR2 FQGNSA. The CDR3 loop spans 17 amino acids.

The chain joins TRBV2 to TRBJ1-1; D not resolved. Germline CDR1 and CDR2: SNHLY and FYNNEI. Trimming shortened V by 5 bases and J by 0 bases, and 7 bases separated the two germline ends. CDR3 length equals 13 residues. The CDR3 spells CASSPGMNTEAFF. CDR3 nucleotide sequence: TGTGCCAGCAGTCCGGGAATGAACACTGAAGCTTTCTTT.

V and J are TRBV19 and TRBJ2-1; D tentatively fits TRBD1 or TRBD2 (5 bases each). Trimming took off 5 bases at V and 3 bases at J, with 20 bases between the two ends. CDR1 and CDR2 (germline): LNHDA, SQIVND (reference sequence). The CDR3 consists of 17 residues. CDR3 in amino acids: CASSFSQGFGGYNEQFF. The CDR3, as DNA: TGTGCCAGTAGTTTTAGTCAGGGTTTCGGAGGCTACAATGAGCAGTTCTTC.

The CDR3 reads CAWSPAVEAFF. CDR3 bases: TGTGCCTGGAGCCCCGCGGTTGAAGCTTTCTTT. The chain joins TRBV30 to TRBJ1-1; D is ambiguous. The germline V gene encodes CDR1 GTSNPN and CDR2 SVGIG (reference sequence). The ends were cut back, 3 bases at V and 7 bases at J, with 9 bases in the middle. The CDR3 is 11 amino acids.

The rearrangement uses TRBV7-8 and TRBJ1-1; D remains ambiguous. Germline V lookup: CDR1 SGHVS, CDR2 FQNEAQ. V lost 5 bases, J lost 4 bases, and 8 bases lay in between. The CDR3 spans 12 residues. The CDR3: CASSNRGTEAFF. CDR3 nucleotides: TGTGCCAGCAGCAACCGGGGCACTGAAGCTTTCTTT.

The sample holds a few counts of this clone. The V and J genes are TRBV7-9 and TRBJ1-2; D is unresolved. There are 11 residues in the CDR3. Germline CDR1 is SEHNR and CDR2 is FQNEAQ (reference sequence). V lost 5 bases and J 8 bases, leaving 9 bases between the germline ends. For the CDR3, the DNA is TGTGCCAGCAGCCTCGCCGGGGGCTACACCTTC. Amino acid sequence: CASSLAGGYTF.

This clone was seen just once. One junction end does not reproduce the germline sequence, and a read error may be involved. This sequence joins TRBV19 and TRBJ1-1, with unresolved D. The CDR3 contains 12 residues. Germline V gene lookup returns CDR1 LNHDA and CDR2 SQIVND (reference sequence). The CDR3 DNA follows: TGTGCCAGTAGTATCCATGGGCGGAGAACGATCTTT. Translated, it gives CASSIHGRRTIF.

This clone was observed a single time. This chain joins TRBV4-3 and TRBJ1-2, with 7 nucleotides matching TRBD1. This CDR3 region has 14 residues. Germline CDR1 LGHNA, CDR2 YSLEER. The trim removed 2 bases at V and 2 bases at J, leaving 2 bases unmatched. CDR3 region: CASSQTGENYGYTF. The CDR3 DNA is TGCGCCAGCAGCCAAACAGGGGAGAACTATGGCTACACCTTC.

CDR3 residues: CASSSSGTSPPLYTF. The CDR3 nucleotides are TGTGCCAGCAGTTCCTCCGGGACCTCCCCGCCCCTCTACACCTTC. The V and J genes are TRBV6-5 and TRBJ1-2; D might be TRBD1 (5 bases). The germline V gene has CDR1 MNHEY and CDR2 SVGAGI. Trimming pared 4 bases from V and 10 bases from J, leaving 22 bases between. This CDR3 contains 15 residues.

Here the CDR3 reads CASSFLGTTRGNEQFF. The CDR3 DNA reads TGTGCCAGTAGTTTCCTCGGGACTACGAGGGGGAATGAGCAGTTCTTC. This chain connects TRBV19 to TRBJ2-1; possible D gene TRBD2, 7 bases. Looked up from germline, CDR1 is LNHDA and CDR2 is SQIVND (reference sequence). V lost 5 bases to trimming and J lost 7 bases, with 21 bases between them. This CDR3 comprises 16 residues.

The rearrangement joins TRBV5-5 to TRBJ1-1; D is uncertain. In germline, CDR1 is SGHKS, CDR2 YYEKEE (reference sequence). The CDR3 runs 12 residues. V dropped 2 bases and J dropped 6 bases, with 8 bases sitting between them. CDR3 in amino acids: CASSFGIPEAFF. DNA for the CDR3: TGTGCCAGCAGCTTTGGTATCCCTGAAGCTTTCTTT.

The rearrangement joins TRBV6-1 to TRBJ1-1; a weak D match, TRBD1 (6 bases). Germline V gene sequence: CDR1 MNHNS, CDR2 SASEGT. The CDR3 is made up of 14 amino acids. Trimming cost V 6 bases and J 3 bases, with 14 bases left between them. CDR3 nucleotide sequence: TGTGCCAGCAGGGTGACAGGAAGGGACACTGAAGCTTTCTTT. This gives the protein CASRVTGRDTEAFF.

V usage is TRBV4-2 and J usage is TRBJ1-1; no clear D. CDR1 is LGHNA, CDR2 YNFKEQ, per germline. The CDR3 length is 13 residues. The ends were cut back, 4 bases at V and 5 bases at J, with 11 bases in the middle. The DNA of the CDR3 is TGTGCCAGCAGCCCAGCGGGAAAGACTGAAGCTTTCTTT. Translation gives CASSPAGKTEAFF.

This clone came up once. V gene TRBV30 combines with J gene TRBJ2-3; tentatively, D is TRBD1 or TRBD2 (5 bases each). CDR3 length equals 14 residues. V dropped 8 bases and J dropped 7 bases, with 22 bases sitting between them. Per the germline V gene, CDR1 is GTSNPN and CDR2 is SVGIG (reference sequence). CDR3 loop: CAGSRLGDSNTQYF. CDR3 DNA sequence: TGTGCCGGATCTAGACTGGGGGATTCGAATACGCAGTATTTT.

This clone came up once. The chain is built from TRBV6-4 and TRBJ2-3; the match to TRBD2 covers 11 bases. Germline trimming cut 5 bases from V and 1 base from J; bases unmatched to any gene: 5. CDR1 and CDR2 (germline): MRHNA, SNTAGT. The CDR3 runs to 16 residues. In DNA, the CDR3 is TGTGCCAGCAGTCAACAGACTAGCGGGGGCACAGATACGCAGTATTTT. It encodes CASSQQTSGGTDTQYF.